This T cell receptor beta chain was identified in a study of cytomegalovirus exposure and HLA in healthy donors (dated by TCRdb to about 2017). For the wider study: In an earlier analysis of 587 of the donors, under 300 Gb of sequence data and approximately 120 million unique TCR beta sequences from 150 million to 200 million T cells were reported. A separate validation cohort of roughly 130 different subjects was used in addition to the approximately 640-subject first cohort. Every discovery cohort repertoire had been produced on one sequencing platform. The study combined high-throughput TCR immunosequencing, statistical association of individual TCRs with disease status, and machine learning to predict cytomegalovirus infection status. In a later genetic analysis, genome-wide SNP genotypes for about 60% of the 666 donors were used, and that subset was treated as a discovery cohort. The study aimed to test whether signatures of past pathogen exposure could be identified by cataloging public T cell receptors. An earlier analysis of more than 450 of the donors used high-throughput TCR beta sequencing to judge whether each TCR beta V gene segment behaved as functional or pseudogenic. The number of typed donors differed by locus: roughly 629-630 for A, B, C, DRB1 and DQB1; some 500 for DQA1; about 600 for DPA1; and about 450 for DPB1. Approximately 300 gigabases of sequencing data and around 80 million unique TCR sequences made up an early release that covered about 640 HLA-typed donors. In the later analysis, no new phenotypic data were used to find candidate immune exposures; instead, reliance was placed on TCR beta sequences and their occurrence across donors. About five DR-DQ haplotypes were treated as single units for association and clustering because of strong linkage in the cohort. Among some 400 genotyped donors of the cohort, an average of approximately 230,000 unique TCR beta nucleotide sequences were sequenced per donor, roughly 20% of them non-productive. Alongside the repertoire data, information on donor age, sex, ethnicity and CMV serostatus was compiled. Of the roughly 400 genotyped donors, more than 75% were placed in the genetic ancestry cluster associated with self-reported Caucasian donors. Class I and class II HLA loci were covered by the typing at four-digit resolution. The T cell repertoires of several hundred subjects were profiled by immunosequencing and related to cytomegalovirus serostatus. In a later analysis, previously published TCR beta repertoires from more than 500 donors were re-analyzed and high-resolution HLA genotyping was added so that TCR occurrence patterns could be studied. The full study reports these points: The study gave a list of some 150 TCR beta chains associated with cytomegalovirus. According to a later analysis, most CMV-associated TCR beta chains appeared to be HLA-restricted, and the HLA associations seemed to be driven largely by CMV exposure. According to the authors, the approach could potentially be generalized to other disease states and immunological phenotypes. A further reported finding was that TCR beta sequences accurately predicted the HLA-A and HLA-B alleles for most subjects in the first cohort. Presence/absence analyses assumed roughly uniform sequencing depth across donors, an assumption that may not hold. A group of highly shared sequence variants was considered likely to be a technical artifact of the sequencing pipeline. Broadly in line with IMGT annotations, most TCR beta V segments showed up in productive rearrangements about 87% or about 30% of the time in an earlier analysis of approximately 640 of the donors. Some IMGT-functional V segments, including TRBV6-2 and TRBV6-3, could not be distinguished by the 87-base-pair reads and were therefore excluded. Strong co-occurrence of HLA alleles, especially DR and DQ, made assigning TCR associations to individual alleles difficult. In a later genetic analysis, a missense DCLRE1C variant was associated with V-gene and J-gene trimming of TCR beta chains, and the association was replicated in an independent cohort. At a false discovery rate of 0.05, a later analysis linked about 16,000 TCR beta sequences to specific HLA alleles. Linkage disequilibrium might explain the correlated functional status among segregating V segments, but an unknown experimental factor could not be excluded. A later analysis reported that several top co-occurrence clusters appeared linked to parvovirus B19, influenza, CMV and Epstein-Barr virus. Seventeen rarely observed V segments, including chromosome 9 orphons, were excluded from the earlier analysis of 550 to 700 of the donors because counts were too low. In a later genetic analysis, fewer N-insertions in productive TCRs were reported among donors in an Asian-associated ancestry cluster than the roughly 700-donor mean. Across donors, most TCR sequences were observed very rarely, whereas some public TCRs were present in many individuals. The cohort was sequenced for TCR beta chains only, and without alpha or paired-chain data the features that could be detected were limited. Because HLA typing was missing for some donors at each locus, association tests included only the typed subset. Cytomegalovirus status was reported to be diagnosed by the classifier with high specificity and sensitivity in both the original and validation cohorts. The only immune exposure information available for the cohort was CMV serostatus. In a later analysis, TCR association rates were found to vary across HLA loci, with the most associated TCRs seen for DRB1 alleles and the fewest for HLA-C alleles. Compared with equally common non-associated chains, HLA-associated TCR beta chains in a later analysis were more clonally expanded and had lower generation probabilities. A few of the identified cytomegalovirus-associated TCR beta chains were confirmed in vitro to be specific for cytomegalovirus antigens.

The CDR3, from cysteine to phenylalanine, totals 17 residues. Left in the record is the CDR3 DNA by itself, 51 bases read in frame from the first base. Library creation used the immunoSEQ multiplex PCR assay. A mixture of 60 forward primers for TCR Vbeta segments and 13 reverse primers for TCR Jbeta segments was used in the multiplex PCR. The CDR3 region of rearranged TCR beta genes was amplified from genomic DNA by a multiplex PCR assay. On the Illumina HiSeq System, the amplified TCR beta libraries were sequenced as 87-base-pair reads. Per the original workflow: Across the 666 repertoires, a later analysis counted some 81 million unique TCR beta chains, 9.5 million to 13 million of which were shared by at least two donors. To remove PCR and sequencing errors, raw reads were error-corrected and collapsed into unique sequences using a nearest-neighbor algorithm that merged closely related sequences. CDR3 sequences were aligned to IMGT reference sequences to assign V, D and J gene segments. For a sequence to be retained, a match of at least six nucleotides to both a V gene segment and a J gene segment was required. Rearrangements were called productive when the CDR3 lacked stop codons and stayed in frame with V and J; all others were non-productive. CDR3 was defined according to IMGT convention as the region running from the second conserved V-encoded cysteine to the conserved J-encoded phenylalanine. The earlier analysis of about 560 of the donors excluded any sequence lacking an unambiguous match to a single V gene segment. In an earlier analysis of approximately 560 of the donors, a V segment was called functional when productive rearrangements were above 56.7%, and segregating when the standard deviation between donors exceeded 5%. A statistical classification framework was built to diagnose cytomegalovirus status from the catalog of TCR beta chain sequences. V and J gene assignment, in a later analysis, came from comparing TCR nucleotide sequences with IMGT/GENE-DB human TR gene sequences. The TCRdist pipeline was used in a later analysis to assign CDR3 sequences and most-parsimonious VDJ recombination scenarios. A later analysis defined each TCR beta chain by its CDR3 amino acid sequence plus V-gene family, and excluded reads lacking a unique V-gene family. To address suspected cross-contamination and a sequencing artifact, a later analysis removed 592 highly shared, low-generation-probability nucleotide sequences. For each public chain, a later analysis derived a clonal expansion index from normalized ranks of inferred template counts within each repertoire. In a later analysis, generation probabilities were computed using a VDJ recombination model fitted to out-of-frame rearrangements, and the results were checked against IGoR. A later analysis scored TCR-TCR, TCR-HLA and TCR-CMV co-occurrence with hypergeometric tests, applying a repertoire-size bias correction to TCR pairs. To estimate false discovery rates, a later analysis permuted the HLA or CMV assignments 20 times. A later analysis grouped co-occurring TCRs with DBSCAN, adding TCRdist sequence similarity when clustering within HLA-allele-positive subsets. Repertoires with fewer than 30,000 or more than 120,000 public chains were left out of co-occurrence clustering, as were several repertoires with anomalous nucleotide sharing. Held by TCRdb, this immuneACCESS table contains in-frame sequences only and omits some clones. Under half of the omission traces to an unresolved V gene where checked; the cause of the rest is unknown. V and J calls and clone size are given by that table; D and trimming were obtained from the DNA. This sample has some 96,000 clones in its table, and around 82% of those were observed once. The top ten hold 0.7% to 0.85% of the sample.

The cohort comprised several hundred healthy bone marrow donors. At the time of sampling, every cohort member was nominally healthy, though immune exposures that went unrecorded were likely present. The donor was CMV seronegative and belonged to the group of 352 seronegative cohort members. A peripheral blood sample was provided by each donor, and peripheral blood mononuclear cells were used for TCR beta sequencing. Genomic DNA extraction from the blood cell samples was performed with the Qiagen DNeasy Blood Extraction Kit. This clone turned up a few times. Its cognate antigen has yet to be identified. The record has no base qualities; no much larger clone is one base away.

This chain joins TRBV21-1 to TRBJ2-6; TRBD2, as called in the table, went unchecked against the DNA. TRBV21-1 is designated a pseudogene. The sample was PBMCs. The TCR was taken from a woman aged 60-75 years in good health and CMV-seronegative. DNA sequence: TGTGCCAGCAGCAAAGAAGGGCCGGCGGACTGGGCCAACGTCCTGACTTTC. This codes for CASSKEGPADWANVLTF.